Presented here are 8 T cell receptor beta chains from one specimen sequenced in a study of blood T cell repertoires in COVID-19. The data were produced by immunoSEQ multiplex PCR, yet TCRdb's version contains in-frame clones alone and is incomplete. This table holds 290,000 or so clones, roughly nine tenths found once. The sample comprised peripheral blood. These receptors originate from a woman aged 25 to 45 with COVID-19, enrolled during active disease.

This rearrangement joins TRBV19 to TRBJ1-5; 10 nucleotides agree with TRBD1. V lost 0 bases and J lost 2; bases outside the gene matches: 13. From germline, CDR1 is LNHDA and CDR2 SQIVND (reference sequence). The CDR3 contains 20 residues. The CDR3 protein is CASSIDRARDRGVGNQPQHF. CDR3 DNA sequence: TGTGCCAGTAGTATAGATCGTGCCCGGGACAGGGGAGTGGGCAATCAGCCCCAGCATTTT.

The chain combines TRBV19 with TRBJ2-7; TRBD1 matches at 8 bases. CDR3 size: 16 residues. V trimming: 1 base; J trimming: 5 bases; junction bases outside the gene matches: 10. Germline lookup yields CDR1 LNHDA and CDR2 SQIVND (reference sequence). As DNA, the CDR3 is TGTGCCAGTAGTATAGGCGGCGGCAGGGGGCGGCACGAGCAGTACTTC. Its translation: CASSIGGGRGRHEQYF.

The chain has TRBV5-8 and TRBJ2-2, with TRBD2 as a possible D gene (7 bases). CDR3 length equals 16 residues. Germline assignment: CDR1 SGHTS and CDR2 YDEGEE. V was clipped by 4 bases and J by 3 bases, with 16 bases between them. The CDR3 here is CASSLRRGLDTGELFF. In DNA, the CDR3 is TGTGCCAGCAGCCTAAGGCGGGGGCTCGACACCGGGGAGCTGTTTTTT.

This rearrangement joins TRBV6-5 to TRBJ1-1; D might be TRBD1 (6 bases). With 7 bases removed from V and 5 bases from J, the gap between germline ends came to 14 bases. CDR1 is MNHEY, CDR2 SVGAGI, per germline. The CDR3 extends over 13 amino acids. The CDR3 DNA follows: TGTGCCAGCACCAAGACAGGAAGGACTGAAGCTTTCTTT. It yields the protein CASTKTGRTEAFF.

This sequence joins TRBV2 and TRBJ1-1, with 10 bases aligning to TRBD1. The junction had 8 bases not matched to a gene; V was cut back by 7 bases and J by 0 bases. The V gene's germline CDR1 is SNHLY and CDR2 FYNNEI. CDR3 length: 16 residues. The CDR3 nucleotides are TGTGCCAGCAATGACAGGACAGGGGGTATGAACACTGAAGCTTTCTTT. Translated, it gives CASNDRTGGMNTEAFF.

The rearrangement uses TRBV6-1 and TRBJ1-5; D might be TRBD1 (6 bases). The CDR3 consists of 14 residues. Germline V lookup: CDR1 MNHNS, CDR2 SASEGT. Trimming took off 3 bases at V and 6 bases at J, with 12 bases between the two ends. Here the CDR3 DNA reads TGTGCCAGCAGTGACCGCACAGGGATTCAGCCCCAGCATTTT. Its translation is CASSDRTGIQPQHF.

The chain uses TRBV11-2 and TRBJ1-2, with no clear D. This CDR3 is 15 amino acids long. V lost 5 bases, J lost 1 base, and 14 bases lay in between. CDR1 SGHAT and CDR2 FQNNGV come from the germline V gene. DNA for the CDR3: TGTGCCAGCAGCCCCTCCCAGGCCCTTAACTATGGCTACACCTTC. Translating gives CASSPSQALNYGYTF.

In regard to this clone: Because the CDR3's place on the DNA is in doubt, the DNA is left out and the CDR3 is given as listed by TCRdb. The chain carries TRBV28 and TRBJ1-5; TRBD1 was called by the table and not checked on the DNA. The CDR3 has 15 amino acids, counting both end residues. The germline gives CDR1 MDHEN, CDR2 SYDVKM. The CDR3 reads CASSSSTGGNQPQHF.